A single sample gave rise to the 19 T cell receptor beta chains below, sequenced in a study of blood T cells in healthy people across ages. Primers used in a second PCR of about 6 to 12 cycles were a sample-barcoded 5' primer and a J-beta primer mix. Each CDR3 protein is one row after TCRdb ran MiXCR on the 5' RACE reads. This table holds roughly 500,000 distinct CDR3 sequences, 25% to 30% found once. Material: blood. Source of these receptors: a woman in her sixties or seventies in good health.

This clonotype was recorded a few times. The chain recombines TRBV11-2 with TRBJ2-5, with D possibly TRBD2 on 6 matching bases. The CDR3 has 11 residues. Trimming left V 3 bases short and J 11 bases short, with 10 bases between. The germline CDR1 and CDR2 sequences are SGHAT and FQNNGV. In nucleotides, the CDR3 is TGTGCCAGCAGCTTGCACCGGGAGCAGTACTTC. This translates into CASSLHREQYF.

This clonotype was counted between two and nine times. The chain links TRBV4-3 to TRBJ1-4; D gene uncertain. This CDR3 spans 16 amino acids. V gave up 0 bases and J gave up 7 bases, with 15 bases separating them. Germline loops: CDR1 LGHNA, CDR2 YSLEER. The CDR3 sequence is CASSQEEAGGSEKLFF. The CDR3 DNA reads TGCGCCAGCAGCCAAGAAGAGGCGGGAGGAAGTGAAAAACTGTTTTTT.

Remarks on this clonotype: The conserved phenylalanine or tryptophan is not found at the CDR3 terminus, so this likely reflects a read error. The chain couples TRBV7-2 to TRBJ2-5, with TRBD2 matching over 15 bases. TRBJ2-1 matches the DNA end more closely, so the J call is doubtful. The germline V gene has CDR1 SGHTA and CDR2 FQGNSA. The CDR3 contains 15 residues. Here the CDR3 reads CASSSGLAGGLEQFL. CDR3 DNA sequence: TGTGCCAGCAGCTCTGGACTAGCGGGGGGGCTTGAGCAGTTCCTC.

This clonotype has just a few counts. V gene TRBV29-1 combines with J gene TRBJ1-1; 7 bases match TRBD1. V lost 2 bases to trimming and J lost 2 bases; unmatched junction nucleotides: 11. This CDR3 region has 16 residues. The germline V gene encodes CDR1 SQVTM and CDR2 ANQGSEA. This CDR3 is CSVEWEGAATNTEAFF. CDR3 bases: TGCAGCGTTGAATGGGAGGGGGCGGCCACCAACACTGAAGCTTTCTTT.

This chain joins TRBV6-1 and TRBJ2-3; D could derive from TRBD1 or TRBD2 (7 bases each). Germline CDR1 and CDR2: MNHNS and SASEGT. This CDR3 has 14 residues. Trimming took off 3 bases at V and 4 bases at J, with 11 bases between the two ends. The chain's CDR3 is CASSDRGGADTQYF. In DNA, the CDR3 is TGTGCCAGCAGTGACAGGGGGGGTGCAGATACGCAGTATTTT.

J is TRBJ1-6 and V is TRBV10-3; 8 bases line up with TRBD1. The CDR3 spans 15 residues. Germline V lookup: CDR1 ENHRY, CDR2 SYGVKD. V lost 6 bases to trimming and J lost 6 bases; unmatched junction nucleotides: 7. The CDR3 DNA reads as TGTGCCATCAGCCGACAGGGGTTGCCTAATTCACCCCTCCACTTT. The encoded protein is CAISRQGLPNSPLHF.

This clonotype was seen at least ten times. This sequence joins TRBV7-2 and TRBJ2-4; no definite D call. The V and J ends lost 1 base and 0 bases respectively, with 10 bases between them. The length of the CDR3 is 16 residues. The germline CDR1 and CDR2 sequences are SGHTA and FQGNSA. The CDR3 DNA reads as TGTGCCAGCAGCTTAGGGTCCGTGGGAGCCAAAAACATTCAGTACTTC. Its protein is CASSLGSVGAKNIQYF.

The chain combines TRBV7-9 with TRBJ2-1; D is tentatively TRBD1 or TRBD2 (5 bases each). The germline CDR1 and CDR2 sequences are SEHNR and FQNEAQ (reference sequence). The CDR3 totals 15 residues. V was cut by 5 bases and J by 7 bases, with 18 bases left in between. The CDR3 sequence: CASSPTRGRSNEQFF. DNA of the CDR3: TGTGCCAGCAGCCCCACCCGGGGCAGGTCGAATGAGCAGTTCTTC.

The chain has TRBV20-1 and TRBJ1-2, with TRBD1 as a possible D gene (6 bases). The CDR3 consists of 13 residues. Trimming shortened V by 5 bases and J by 3 bases, and 13 bases separated the two germline ends. CDR1 is DFQATT, CDR2 SNEGSKA, per germline (reference sequence). The CDR3 reads CSALLSGDYGYTF. CDR3 DNA sequence: TGCAGTGCTCTCTTATCAGGGGACTATGGCTACACCTTC.

This clonotype was picked up a small number of times. The chain has TRBV6-1 and TRBJ2-4; 12 bases match TRBD1. The CDR3 loop spans 17 amino acids. Germline V gene lookup returns CDR1 MNHNS and CDR2 SASEGT. V dropped 6 bases and J dropped 1; count of bases not matched to a gene: 7. CDR3 region: CASSPGTGGLAKNIQYF. CDR3 DNA sequence: TGTGCCAGCAGCCCTGGGACAGGGGGCCTCGCCAAAAACATTCAGTACTTC.

This clonotype was seen a few times. The chain joins TRBV5-1 to TRBJ2-2, with 8 nucleotides matching TRBD1. Germline assignment: CDR1 SGHRS and CDR2 YFSETQ. After removal of 5 bases from V and 4 bases from J, the junction contained 7 bases not matched to a gene. The CDR3 contains 15 residues. The CDR3 coding sequence is TGCGCCAGCAGTCTACTCCAGGGGGCCACCGGGGAGCTGTTTTTT. Its translation is CASSLLQGATGELFF.

The rearrangement uses TRBV4-3 and TRBJ1-1; 7 positions agree with TRBD1. The CDR3 is made up of 14 amino acids. With 0 bases clipped from V and 9 bases from J, the junction kept 7 bases outside the gene matches. Germline CDR1 reads LGHNA; CDR2 reads YSLEER. CDR3 in amino acids: CASSQDQGVKKAFF. CDR3 nucleotides: TGCGCCAGCAGCCAAGACCAGGGGGTGAAGAAAGCTTTCTTT.

The table lists this clonotype with a few counts. The chain combines TRBV4-3 with TRBJ1-1; D remains unclear. Trimming stripped 3 bases from V and 0 bases from J, with 5 bases between. The germline gives CDR1 LGHNA, CDR2 YSLEER. CDR3 length: 13 amino acids. Written as DNA, the CDR3 is TGCGCCAGCAGCCATTACGTGAACACTGAAGCTTTCTTT. Residues: CASSHYVNTEAFF.

This chain joins TRBV6-4 and TRBJ2-1, with 8 positions matching TRBD1. This CDR3 spans 14 amino acids. V shed 5 bases and J 4 bases; nucleotides not matched to a gene: 4. The V gene's germline CDR1 is MRHNA and CDR2 SNTAGT. The CDR3 nucleotides are TGTGCCAGCAGTACAACAGGGGGGTACAATGAGCAGTTCTTC. Its protein product is CASSTTGGYNEQFF.

This chain links TRBV5-1 with TRBJ1-1, with a tentative D call TRBD1 (6 bases). The germline V gene encodes CDR1 SGHRS and CDR2 YFSETQ. V was shortened by 4 bases and J by 0 bases, with 16 bases between the two germline ends. The CDR3 covers 16 residues. The CDR3 is CASSRTGYFMNTEAFF. The CDR3 DNA reads as TGCGCCAGCAGCAGAACAGGGTATTTCATGAACACTGAAGCTTTCTTT.

This clonotype has more than one count but fewer than ten. The chain couples TRBV14 to TRBJ2-3; 7 bases line up with TRBD2. Germline V lookup: CDR1 SGHDN, CDR2 FVKESK. CDR3 length: 18 amino acids. V trimming: 7 bases; J trimming: 1 base; junction bases outside the gene matches: 17. The CDR3 region is CASTGGSAIWVGTDTQYF. CDR3 in DNA: TGTGCCAGCACCGGCGGGAGCGCCATCTGGGTTGGCACAGATACGCAGTATTTT.

Only a few counts were recorded for this clonotype. The chain has TRBV7-2 and TRBJ1-2; 9 positions match TRBD1. Trimming took 5 bases from V and 8 from J; bases not matched to a gene: 9. CDR3 length: 14 amino acids. Germline CDR1 and CDR2: SGHTA and FQGNSA. The CDR3 coding sequence is TGTGCCAGCAGCGCACAACAGGGGGCGTGGGGCTACACCTTC. Encoded protein: CASSAQQGAWGYTF.

The table lists this clonotype with many counts. The chain recombines TRBV27 with TRBJ2-2; D is possibly TRBD1 (5 bases). The germline V and J ends were trimmed by 5 bases and 5 bases, with 9 bases remaining between them. The CDR3 sequence is 13 residues long. Germline CDR1 MNHEY, CDR2 SMNVEV (reference sequence). Written as DNA, the CDR3 is TGTGCCAGCAGTCCCGCAGGGACCGGGGAGCTGTTTTTT. Translated: CASSPAGTGELFF.

This clonotype came up a few times. The genes are TRBV20-1 and TRBJ1-2; D might be TRBD1 (5 bases). Trimming stripped 0 bases from V and 5 bases from J, with 10 bases between. Germline CDR1 is DFQATT and CDR2 is SNEGSKA (reference sequence). The CDR3 runs to 13 residues. The CDR3 sequence: CSAREPAGYGYTF. In nucleotides, the CDR3 is TGCAGTGCTAGAGAACCCGCAGGGTATGGCTACACCTTC.